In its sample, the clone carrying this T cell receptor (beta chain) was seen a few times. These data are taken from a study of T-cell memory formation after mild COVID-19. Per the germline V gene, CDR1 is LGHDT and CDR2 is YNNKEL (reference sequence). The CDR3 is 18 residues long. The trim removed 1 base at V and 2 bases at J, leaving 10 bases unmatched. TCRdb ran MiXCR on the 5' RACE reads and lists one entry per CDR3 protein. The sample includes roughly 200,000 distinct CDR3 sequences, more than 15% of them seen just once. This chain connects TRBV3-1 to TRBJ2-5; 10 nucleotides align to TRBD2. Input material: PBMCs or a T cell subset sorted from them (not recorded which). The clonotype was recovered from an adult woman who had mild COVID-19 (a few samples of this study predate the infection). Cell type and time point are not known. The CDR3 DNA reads TGTGCCAGCAGCCAAGGAAGCCTAGCGGGGGCATCTCAAGAGACCCAGTACTTC. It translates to CASSQGSLAGASQETQYF.